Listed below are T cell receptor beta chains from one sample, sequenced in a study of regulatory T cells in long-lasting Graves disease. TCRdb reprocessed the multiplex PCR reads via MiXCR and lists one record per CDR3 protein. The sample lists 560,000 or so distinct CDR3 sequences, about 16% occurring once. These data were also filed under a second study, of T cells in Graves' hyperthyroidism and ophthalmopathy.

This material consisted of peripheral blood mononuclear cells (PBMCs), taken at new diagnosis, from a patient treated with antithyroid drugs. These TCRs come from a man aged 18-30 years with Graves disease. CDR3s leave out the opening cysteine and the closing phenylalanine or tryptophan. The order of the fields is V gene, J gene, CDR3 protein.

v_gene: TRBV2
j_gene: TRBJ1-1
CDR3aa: ASSEAGQYRTEAF

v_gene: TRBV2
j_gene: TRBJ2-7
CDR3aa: ASITTGTSDEQY

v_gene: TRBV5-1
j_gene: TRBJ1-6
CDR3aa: ASSLVGFTGSPLH

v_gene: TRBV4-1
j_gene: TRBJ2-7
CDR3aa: ASSQVGLAVYEQY

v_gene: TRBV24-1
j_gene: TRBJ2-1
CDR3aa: ATSLSGRSYEQF

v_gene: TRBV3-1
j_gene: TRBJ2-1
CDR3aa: ASSRGGSGRVNEQF

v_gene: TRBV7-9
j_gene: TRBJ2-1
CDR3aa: ASSPPGLAGDFNEQF

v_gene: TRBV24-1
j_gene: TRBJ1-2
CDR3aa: ATSDSRQLYGYT

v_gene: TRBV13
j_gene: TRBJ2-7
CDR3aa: ASSSTGQELSREQY

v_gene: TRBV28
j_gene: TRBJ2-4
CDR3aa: ASSVGGKNIQY

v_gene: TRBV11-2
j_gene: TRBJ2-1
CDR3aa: ASSEAGPSGRFGNEQF

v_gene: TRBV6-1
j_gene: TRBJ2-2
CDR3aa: ASSVYRGKTGELF

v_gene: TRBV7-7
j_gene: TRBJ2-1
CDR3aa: ASSMGLAGLDEQF

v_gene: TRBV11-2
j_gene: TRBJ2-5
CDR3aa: ASSLGTSGRGETQY

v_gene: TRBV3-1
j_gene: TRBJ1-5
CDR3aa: ASSQTANQPQH

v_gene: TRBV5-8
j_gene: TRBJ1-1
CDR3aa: ASNRPWTTQNTEAF

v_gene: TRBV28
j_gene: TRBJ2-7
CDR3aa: ASSLWGKSYEQY

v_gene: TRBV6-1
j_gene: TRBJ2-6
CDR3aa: ASEGGVSGANVLT

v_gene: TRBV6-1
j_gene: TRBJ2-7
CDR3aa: ASTGTGDLYEQY

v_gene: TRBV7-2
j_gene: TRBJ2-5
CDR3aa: ASSLGTSGRTWETQY

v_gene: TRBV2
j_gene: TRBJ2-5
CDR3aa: ASSPDLRLETRY

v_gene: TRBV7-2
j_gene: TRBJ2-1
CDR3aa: ASSQRTVTLVAYNEQF

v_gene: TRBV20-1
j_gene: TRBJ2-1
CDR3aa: SARVAPKGITYNEQF

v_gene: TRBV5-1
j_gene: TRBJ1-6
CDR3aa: ASSLAYYNSPLH

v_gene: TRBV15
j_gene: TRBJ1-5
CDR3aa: ATSRDLVKPQH

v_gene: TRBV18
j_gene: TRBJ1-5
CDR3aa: ASSPGQGGLGSNQPQH

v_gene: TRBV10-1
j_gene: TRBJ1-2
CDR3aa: ASSEQQGGVDGYT

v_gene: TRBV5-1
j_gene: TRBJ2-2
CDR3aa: ASGSGGSDGELF

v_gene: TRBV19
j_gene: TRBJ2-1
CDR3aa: ASSLLAGANEQF

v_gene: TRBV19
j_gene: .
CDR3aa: ASSTRGLAGVETQY

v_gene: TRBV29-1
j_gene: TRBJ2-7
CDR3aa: SVRLDSNYEQY

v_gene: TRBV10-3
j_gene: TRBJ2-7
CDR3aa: AISESTGRGRYEQY

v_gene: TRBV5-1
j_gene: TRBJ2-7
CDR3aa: ASSGGTATYEQY

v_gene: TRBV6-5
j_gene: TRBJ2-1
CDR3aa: ASSYSRGAAPNEQF

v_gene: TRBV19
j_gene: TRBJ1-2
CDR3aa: ASSIEVNYGYT

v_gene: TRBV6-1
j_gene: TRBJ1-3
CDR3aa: ASSPESGNTIY

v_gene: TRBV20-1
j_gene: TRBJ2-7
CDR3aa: SARGELVYFEQY

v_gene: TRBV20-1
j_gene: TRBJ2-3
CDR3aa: SAGVPGFSPTDTQY

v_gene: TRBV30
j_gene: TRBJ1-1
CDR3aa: AWQGARNTEAF

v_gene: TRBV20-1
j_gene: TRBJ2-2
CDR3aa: SARNSGRPNTGELF